The clone carrying this T cell receptor beta chain showed up many times. Its target is not known. What was amplified from RNA transcripts were TCR beta CDR3 regions. The TCR CDR3 first-round RT-PCR relied on the HTBI primer set. TCRdb re-derived calls from the multiplex PCR reads in MiXCR, one entry per CDR3 protein. This sample has roughly 170,000 distinct CDR3 sequences, with around 15% found just once. The entry originates in a study of T cells in Graves' hyperthyroidism and ophthalmopathy. V lost 0 bases and J lost 6, with 9 bases in between. The CDR3 has 15 residues. The germline gives CDR1 SGHDN, CDR2 FVKESK. Out of around 10 ml of fresh peripheral blood came the PBMCs. Study findings and constraints: Blood also contained most expanded thyroid clonotypes above 0.001.

Input material: blood. This TCR derives from a woman aged 45-60 years with Graves' hyperthyroidism. The chain links TRBV14 to TRBJ1-6; the D gene is possibly TRBD1 (5 bases). Here the CDR3 reads CASSQDKGFNSPLHF. The CDR3 DNA is TGTGCCAGCAGCCAAGATAAGGGGTTTAATTCACCCCTCCACTTT.